The present T cell receptor (beta chain) was sequenced within a study of control samples from healthy donors and cancer patients. Using immunoSEQ multiplex PCR, the repertoire was profiled, and TCRdb retains in-frame clones only, with some absent. The repertoire has approximately 170,000 clones, more than 85% of them found once; the top ten carry 0.65% to 0.75%. V was pared by 5 bases and J by 4 bases, with 18 bases between. The CDR3 consists of 16 residues. The germline V gene has CDR1 MNHEY and CDR2 SMNVEV (reference sequence). The clonotype comes from a woman under 40 in good health. The V gene is TRBV27, the J gene TRBJ2-1, with D possibly TRBD2 on 6 matching bases. Source material: blood. The chain's CDR3 is CASSRSGTPPYNEQFF. DNA for the CDR3: TGTGCCAGCAGTAGATCCGGGACTCCTCCATACAATGAGCAGTTCTTC.